This is a list of T cell receptor beta chains from one sample in a study of blood T cell repertoires in COVID-19. The repertoire was sequenced with immunoSEQ multiplex PCR; TCRdb's copy has only in-frame clones and lacks some. Of about 110,000 clones in the sample, around 84% are singletons; the top ten hold about 2%. The material sequenced was peripheral blood. The receptors originated from a human donor in a cohort sampled during active COVID-19. Each CDR3 is given with its conserved first and last residue. D genes are given only for firm matches. Only some rows state a clone size, as once, few, many or a class for expanded clones.

d_call: TRBD1; v_call: TRBV5-1; j_call: TRBJ2-7; clone_size: .; cdr3_aa: CASSLQGQGAREQYF; cdr3_nt: TGCGCCAGCAGCTTGCAGGGACAGGGGGCTAGGGAGCAGTACTTC
d_call: TRBD1; v_call: TRBV27; j_call: TRBJ2-7; clone_size: .; cdr3_aa: CASRIQGVAYEQYF; cdr3_nt: TGTGCCAGCAGGATACAGGGGGTAGCCTACGAGCAGTACTTC
d_call: TRBD2; v_call: TRBV7-3; j_call: TRBJ2-1; clone_size: few; cdr3_aa: CASSFVGGSSYNEQFF; cdr3_nt: TGTGCCAGCAGCTTTGTCGGGGGGAGCTCCTACAATGAGCAGTTCTTC
d_call: .; v_call: TRBV28; j_call: TRBJ1-2; clone_size: once; cdr3_aa: CASSPDIRGIYGYTF; cdr3_nt: TGTGCCAGCAGCCCTGATATCCGGGGAATATATGGCTACACCTTC
d_call: TRBD1; v_call: TRBV6-6; j_call: TRBJ2-5; clone_size: .; cdr3_aa: CASRPATGSRQETQYF; cdr3_nt: TGTGCCAGCAGACCGGCGACAGGGAGCCGCCAAGAGACCCAGTACTTC
d_call: .; v_call: TRBV5-1; j_call: TRBJ2-2; clone_size: .; cdr3_aa: CASSLAPNTGELFF; cdr3_nt: TGCGCCAGCAGCTTGGCCCCAAACACCGGGGAGCTGTTTTTT
d_call: TRBD2; v_call: TRBV7-2; j_call: TRBJ2-3; clone_size: .; cdr3_aa: CASSLPRLAGVRAADTQYF; cdr3_nt: TGTGCCAGCAGCCTCCCCAGACTAGCGGGCGTACGTGCTGCAGATACGCAGTATTTT
d_call: .; v_call: TRBV3-1/TRBV3-2; j_call: TRBJ1-6; clone_size: .; cdr3_aa: CASSLNNSPLHF; cdr3_nt: TGTGCCAGCAGCCTCAATAATTCACCCCTCCACTTT
d_call: TRBD2; v_call: TRBV19; j_call: TRBJ2-2; clone_size: once; cdr3_aa: CASSSRRAGADTGELFF; cdr3_nt: TGTGCCAGTAGTTCAAGAAGAGCGGGGGCGGACACCGGGGAGCTGTTTTTT
d_call: TRBD1; v_call: TRBV4-2; j_call: TRBJ2-7; clone_size: few; cdr3_aa: CASSPPGTDPYEQYF; cdr3_nt: TGTGCCAGCAGCCCCCCCGGGACAGACCCTTACGAGCAGTACTTC
d_call: TRBD2; v_call: TRBV27; j_call: TRBJ2-1; clone_size: few; cdr3_aa: CASTPIEGGRGHNEQFF; cdr3_nt: TGTGCCAGCACTCCTATCGAGGGCGGGAGGGGCCACAATGAGCAGTTCTTC
d_call: TRBD1; v_call: TRBV4-1; j_call: TRBJ2-3; clone_size: .; cdr3_aa: CASSYRDRGDTQYF; cdr3_nt: TGCGCCAGCAGCTATCGGGACAGGGGGGATACGCAGTATTTT
d_call: TRBD2; v_call: TRBV9; j_call: TRBJ2-3; clone_size: once; cdr3_aa: CASSSGLADTDTQYF; cdr3_nt: TGTGCCAGCAGCTCAGGACTAGCGGACACAGATACGCAGTATTTT
d_call: .; v_call: TRBV9; j_call: TRBJ1-2; clone_size: .; cdr3_aa: CASSVEQNYGYTF; cdr3_nt: TGTGCCAGCAGCGTAGAACAGAACTATGGCTACACCTTC
d_call: .; v_call: TRBV3-1/TRBV3-2; j_call: TRBJ2-3; clone_size: .; cdr3_aa: CASSLGLLGTDTQYF; cdr3_nt: TGTGCCAGCAGTTTGGGACTCTTAGGCACAGATACGCAGTATTTT
d_call: .; v_call: TRBV3-1/TRBV3-2; j_call: TRBJ2-5; clone_size: few; cdr3_aa: CASRGTGEETQYF; cdr3_nt: TGTGCCAGCAGGGGGACGGGGGAGGAGACCCAGTACTTC
d_call: .; v_call: TRBV28; j_call: TRBJ1-4; clone_size: .; cdr3_aa: CASSFVRAMEKLFF; cdr3_nt: TGTGCCAGCAGTTTTGTCAGGGCGATGGAAAAACTGTTTTTT
d_call: .; v_call: TRBV20-1; j_call: TRBJ2-5; clone_size: .; cdr3_aa: CSASGEETQYF; cdr3_nt: TGCAGTGCTAGCGGTGAAGAGACCCAGTACTTC
d_call: TRBD1; v_call: TRBV5-1; j_call: TRBJ1-6; clone_size: .; cdr3_aa: CASSQATGAAYNSPLHF; cdr3_nt: TGCGCCAGCAGCCAGGCGACAGGGGCGGCCTATAATTCACCCCTCCACTTT
d_call: .; v_call: TRBV6-1; j_call: TRBJ2-3; clone_size: .; cdr3_aa: CASSDAPEGFRDTQYF; cdr3_nt: TGTGCCAGCAGTGACGCCCCCGAGGGTTTTCGAGATACGCAGTATTTT
d_call: TRBD2; v_call: TRBV24-1; j_call: TRBJ2-3; clone_size: .; cdr3_aa: CATSDLGTSGADTQYF; cdr3_nt: TGTGCCACCAGTGATTTAGGGACTAGCGGGGCAGATACGCAGTATTTT
d_call: .; v_call: TRBV19; j_call: TRBJ2-3; clone_size: .; cdr3_aa: CASSYRAPTDTQYF; cdr3_nt: TGTGCCAGTAGTTACAGGGCTCCCACAGATACGCAGTATTTT